Below, 14 T cell receptor beta chains from the same sample are listed, as sequenced in a study of T cells after yellow fever vaccination. TCRdb reprocessed the 5' RACE reads with MiXCR, giving one entry per CDR3 protein. Of some 560,000 distinct CDR3 sequences listed, about a sixth were seen once; the top ten hold 15% to 20%. Sequenced here: PBMCs, sampled 4 to 5 days after the first yellow fever vaccination. The receptors come from a man between 18 and 29 years old who received the YFV17D yellow fever vaccine.

This clonotype was seen a few times. The chain combines TRBV10-3 with TRBJ2-3; 9 bases agree with TRBD2. The germline V gene has CDR1 ENHRY and CDR2 SYGVKD. Trimming removed 5 bases from V and 0 bases from J; junction bases left unmatched: 6. The CDR3 sequence is 16 residues long. The CDR3: CAISTASGASTDTQYF. The CDR3 DNA sequence: TGTGCCATCAGTACCGCTAGCGGGGCTAGCACAGATACGCAGTATTTT.

The CDR3 region is CSAKLAGAYNEQFF. The CDR3 DNA reads TGCAGTGCAAAACTAGCGGGGGCCTACAATGAGCAGTTCTTC. The chain employs TRBV20-1 and TRBJ2-1; TRBD2 aligns across 11 bases. In germline, CDR1 is DFQATT, CDR2 SNEGSKA (reference sequence). CDR3 length equals 14 residues. After removal of 6 bases from V and 2 bases from J, the junction contained 3 bases not matched to a gene.

The sample holds one count of this clonotype. CDR3 protein: CASSLISREQYF. CDR3 coding DNA: TGTGCCAGCAGCTTAATATCCAGGGAGCAGTACTTC. The V gene is TRBV11-2, the J gene TRBJ2-7; no clear D. The CDR3 covers 12 residues. Germline loops: CDR1 SGHAT, CDR2 FQNNGV. The V end was cut by 2 bases, the J end by 7 bases, with 9 bases between.

The chain employs TRBV6-2 or TRBV6-3 and TRBJ2-1; 9 bases agree with TRBD2. Germline CDR1 reads MNHEY; CDR2 reads SVGEGT. V lost 4 bases to trimming and J lost 3 bases; unmatched junction nucleotides: 4. This CDR3 contains 15 residues. As DNA, the CDR3 is TGTGCCAGCAGTTGGGCGGGGGGGAACTACAATGAGCAGTTCTTC. It is translated as CASSWAGGNYNEQFF.

This clonotype was counted only a few times. The chain has TRBV21-1 and TRBJ2-1; the table's D call, TRBD1, was not checked against the DNA. TRBV21-1 is a recognized pseudogene. The CDR3 consists of 18 residues. CDR3 residues: CASSKGTRGRGSYNEQFF. DNA for the CDR3: TGTGCCAGCAGCAAAGGTACTAGGGGGCGCGGGTCCTACAATGAGCAGTTCTTC.

The chain recombines TRBV28 with TRBJ1-2, with no clear D. CDR1 and CDR2 (germline): MDHEN, SYDVKM. Trimming removed 8 bases from V and 4 bases from J, with 23 bases in between. This CDR3 contains 16 residues. CDR3: CASATTTYPGVYGYTF. CDR3 bases: TGTGCCAGCGCTACAACCACTTACCCCGGAGTCTATGGCTACACCTTC.

This chain connects TRBV3-1 to TRBJ1-6; D not certain. The length of the CDR3 is 18 residues. V was cut by 5 bases and J by 1 base, with 18 bases left in between. Germline values: CDR1 LGHDT, CDR2 YNNKEL (reference sequence). The CDR3 coding sequence is TGTGCCAGCAGCGCACAATCCCTGGTCGGGTCCTATAATTCACCCCTCCACTTT. The encoded protein is CASSAQSLVGSYNSPLHF.

This clonotype occurred a few times. The CDR3: CASSVTSDGQNIQYF. The CDR3 nucleotides read TGTGCCAGCAGCGTGACTTCGGACGGCCAAAACATTCAGTACTTC. The rearrangement links TRBV9 to TRBJ2-4; D gene unclear. CDR3 length: 15 residues. Germline-derived CDR1 and CDR2 are SGDLS and YYNGEE. V lost 2 bases, J lost 5 bases, and 14 bases lay in between.

A few counts support this clonotype. The V gene is TRBV29-1, the J gene TRBJ2-3, with TRBD2 as a possible D gene (5 bases). This CDR3 has 13 residues. The germline V and J ends were trimmed by 1 base and 2 bases, with 7 bases remaining between them. Germline assignment: CDR1 SQVTM and CDR2 ANQGSEA. CDR3 DNA: TGCAGCGTTGAAGTGACTAACACAGATACGCAGTATTTT. It specifies CSVEVTNTDTQYF.

This clonotype was observed a handful of times. This chain joins TRBV3-1 and TRBJ2-7; TRBD1 might be the D (5 bases). CDR1 LGHDT and CDR2 YNNKEL come from the germline V gene (reference sequence). The CDR3 is 14 amino acids. V was trimmed by 4 bases and J by 0 bases, leaving 10 bases between them. The DNA of the CDR3 is TGTGCCAGCAGCCGACAGACCTGCTCCTACGAGCAGTACGTC. This encodes CASSRQTCSYEQYV.

This clonotype was seen more than once but under ten times. V and J are TRBV7-6 and TRBJ1-5, with D perhaps matching TRBD1 (6 bases). The CDR3 runs 15 residues. CDR1 is SGHVS, CDR2 FNYEAQ, per germline. Trimming pared 1 base from V and 4 bases from J, leaving 11 bases between. The CDR3 loop is CASSLEEGGNQPQHF. CDR3 in DNA: TGTGCCAGCAGCTTAGAGGAGGGGGGTAATCAGCCCCAGCATTTT.

This chain connects TRBV29-1 to TRBJ2-5, with D tentatively TRBD1 (6 bases). V lost 6 bases, J lost 5 bases, and 10 bases lay in between. Germline values: CDR1 SQVTM, CDR2 ANQGSEA. This CDR3 is 11 amino acids long. The CDR3 protein is CSVGTLETQYF. The CDR3 DNA reads TGCAGCGTCGGGACACTGGAGACCCAGTACTTC.

The chain recombines TRBV7-9 with TRBJ1-4, with a possible D match to TRBD1 (6 bases). The germline V gene encodes CDR1 SEHNR and CDR2 FQNEAQ (reference sequence). The CDR3 extends over 15 amino acids. The V and J ends lost 4 bases and 2 bases respectively, with 11 bases between them. The CDR3 is CASSSEGGTNEKLFF. The CDR3, as DNA: TGTGCCAGCAGCTCAGAGGGGGGTACTAATGAAAAACTGTTTTTT.

The chain recombines TRBV5-1 with TRBJ2-7, with TRBD1 identical over 9 bases. From germline, CDR1 is SGHRS and CDR2 YFSETQ. This CDR3 comprises 15 residues. J was trimmed by 4 bases and V by 3 bases; bases with no gene match: 8. DNA for the CDR3: TGCGCCAGCAGCTCTTCCGGGACAGGGAAATACGAGCAGTACTTC. Protein sequence: CASSSSGTGKYEQYF.